This T cell receptor (beta chain) originates from a study of radiotherapy plus CTLA-4 blockade in lung cancer (dated by TCRdb to between 2017 and 2018). In terms of the full investigation: Objective responses were observed in approximately 18% of enrolled patients, and disease control was achieved in less than 40%. Study-level results and caveats: TCR clones derived from tumors expanded in peripheral blood after treatment with radiotherapy and ipilimumab. Early dynamic changes in blood T cell clones, together with increased serum interferon-beta after radiation, were reported as the strongest predictors of response.

The library was obtained by the immunoSEQ multiplex PCR assay. The source is immuneACCESS, and TCRdb retained only in-frame sequences with V and J called. Part of the clones is not carried over; for the studies checked, unresolved V genes explain less than half of this, and the remainder is unexplained. Recorded for this sample are more than 75,000 clones; roughly 70% of them occurred a single time. The top ten clones comprise over 12% of the sample. There are a few counts of this clone. Its antigen specificity is not known. Base quality data are lacking; no much larger clone is found one base away. In this study, focal radiation therapy paired with CTLA-4 blockade (ipilimumab) was tested in patients who had chemo-refractory metastatic non-small-cell lung cancer. The germline ends are 19 bases apart after V is trimmed by 10 bases and J by 3 bases. The CDR3 goes from the cysteine to the phenylalanine over 15 residues. The only DNA kept is the CDR3, 45 bases in frame from the first base. The germline V gene sets CDR1 to MNHNS and CDR2 to SASEGT.

Sequences were derived from peripheral blood, sampled from a patient treated with radiotherapy plus ipilimumab. The sequence is built from TRBV6-1 and TRBJ2-1; TRBD2 is perhaps the D gene, given 6 matching bases. The receptor was derived from a human donor with non-small cell lung cancer that progressed on radiotherapy plus ipilimumab. The sequenced DNA is TGTGCCATCGGGGGACGGAAGAATTACTACAATGAGCAGTTCTTC. It specifies CAIGGRKNYYNEQFF.